This TCR beta chain stems from a study of PD-L1 blockade in urothelial cancer. Study details: The patients first took atezolizumab in about 2014, receiving 1,200 mg intravenously every 3 weeks.

Germline CDR1 is SGDLS and CDR2 is YYNGEE. The CDR3 covers 15 residues. The V and J ends lost 3 bases and 2 bases respectively, with 13 bases between them. Here immunoSEQ multiplex PCR was the method, and the copy in TCRdb shows in-frame clones only, minus some. The sample records tens of thousands of clones, about 88% being singletons. Stated time point: peripheral blood 6 weeks after treatment start. This chain joins TRBV9 and TRBJ2-3; possibly TRBD2 for D (6 bases). This clonotype was obtained from a man aged 55 to 69 with urothelial cancer. The source material was PBMCs, sampled around atezolizumab (anti-PD-L1) treatment. The CDR3 sequence is CASSAEGILTDTQYF. CDR3 in DNA: TGTGCCAGCAGCGCGGAGGGGATTCTCACAGATACGCAGTATTTT.